Sequencing of this T cell receptor (beta chain) was carried out in a study of blood T cell repertoires in COVID-19. Study overall: The United States, Italy and Spain supplied acute and convalescent COVID-19 samples. Sources were T cells, B-cell-depleted T cells, or PBMCs; the material itself was cDNA or gDNA.

The CDR3 extends over 14 amino acids. Germline loops: CDR1 LGHNA, CDR2 YNFKEQ. V lost 1 base, J lost 6 bases, and 3 bases stayed unmatched. In the original processing: Estimated nucleated cell counts came from reference gene primer amplification. This table comes from immunoSEQ multiplex PCR, and its TCRdb copy is limited to in-frame clones, with some not included. V and J calls and clone size follow that table, whereas D and trimming were derived from the DNA. The sample carries roughly 250,000 clones, under 85% recorded once. Sequencing was performed on peripheral blood. The gene calls are TRBV4-2 and TRBJ2-1, with 7 bases lining up with TRBD2. The sequence came from a human donor in a cohort sampled during active COVID-19. Here the CDR3 DNA reads TGTGCCAGCAGCCAAGGACTAGCTCTCAATGAGCAGTTCTTC. Translated: CASSQGLALNEQFF.